The T cell receptor (beta chain) described here comes from a study of Graves' ophthalmopathy and Graves' hyperthyroidism. Study observations and caveats: Most expanded clonotypes from thyroid (those above 0.001 frequency) were also found in blood. It was with about 71% sensitivity and 72% to 75% specificity that the model predicted ophthalmopathy progression.

J gave up 2 bases and V 4 bases, and 5 bases lay outside the gene matches. Germline V gene sequence: CDR1 ENHRY, CDR2 SYGVKD. The CDR3 has 14 amino acids. Investigators amplified TCR beta CDR3 regions from RNA transcripts. After a first-round RT-PCR with HTBI primers, a second-round multiplex PCR was run. MiXCR, applied by TCRdb to the multiplex PCR reads, yields one record per CDR3 protein. The table lists 450,000 to 600,000 distinct CDR3 sequences, 35% to 40% of them singletons, with about 4.2% in the top ten. New diagnoses, under 2 months' duration, and ages 18 to 65 characterized the hyperthyroidism patients. The sample holds many counts of this clonotype. The antigen is not known.

Sequences were obtained from peripheral blood or thyroid tissue (not recorded which). V is TRBV10-3 and J is TRBJ2-7; 7 positions match TRBD1. The origin of this receptor is an adult man with Graves' hyperthyroidism. The CDR3 DNA reads TGTGCCATCAGTGGAGGACAGGCGACCTACGAGCAGTACTTC. This translates into CAISGGQATYEQYF.